This T cell receptor (beta chain) was retrieved from a study of blood T cell repertoires in COVID-19. CDR3 length: 16 amino acids. V lost 2 bases to trimming and J lost 0 bases, with 8 bases between them. CDR1 is WSHSY, CDR2 SAAADI, per germline. Measured with immunoSEQ multiplex PCR; TCRdb has only the in-frame clones, and not every one. This sample carries approximately 280,000 clones, 80% to 90% of them seen once, and the ten largest clones take about 4.6%. This clonotype originated in a man between 35 and 55 years old with acute or convalescent COVID-19. Sequenced: peripheral blood. The chain uses TRBV10-2 and TRBJ1-6; D ambiguous. The CDR3 loop is CASSEGSLSYNSPLHF. The CDR3 bases are TGCGCCAGCAGTGAGGGGAGCCTCTCCTATAATTCACCCCTCCACTTT.